These 18 T cell receptor beta chains were sequenced from one sample in a study of T-cell memory formation after mild COVID-19. TCRdb ran MiXCR on the 5' RACE reads and lists one entry per CDR3 protein. The sample has just under 150,000 distinct CDR3 sequences, roughly a fifth seen once. Sequenced sample: PBMCs or a T cell subset sorted from them (not recorded which). The receptors stem from an adult woman who had mild COVID-19 (a few samples of this study predate the infection). Cell type and time point are not known.

The chain links TRBV20-1 to TRBJ2-7; D possibly corresponds to TRBD1 (5 bases). CDR1 and CDR2 from the germline V gene are DFQATT and SNEGSKA (reference sequence). The CDR3 is made up of 14 amino acids. Trimming shortened V by 0 bases and J by 0 bases, and 9 bases separated the two germline ends. In DNA form, the CDR3 reads TGCAGTGCTAGAGATTGGGGCAGCTCCTACGAGCAGTACTTC. Its translation: CSARDWGSSYEQYF.

This clonotype came up a few times. The V gene is TRBV5-6, the J gene TRBJ2-5; a possible D gene is TRBD2 (7 bases). This CDR3 is built from 17 residues. Trimming took 4 bases from V and 6 from J, leaving 25 bases between them. CDR1 is SGHDT and CDR2 is YYEEEE in the germline V gene. CDR3 region: CASSPLRGPGRGKTQYF. In nucleotides, the CDR3 is TGTGCCAGCAGCCCTCTGCGGGGGCCTGGTCGGGGGAAGACCCAGTACTTC.

V usage is TRBV9 and J usage is TRBJ2-1, with D perhaps assigned TRBD1 or TRBD2 (6 bases each). CDR1 and CDR2 from the germline V gene are SGDLS and YYNGEE. V shed 1 base and J shed 6 bases, with 11 bases lying between them. The CDR3 extends over 14 amino acids. CDR3 coding DNA: TGTGCCAGCAGCGTAAATTGGGGGGCCAATGAGCAGTTCTTC. It is translated as CASSVNWGANEQFF.

The sample holds a few counts of this clonotype. The chain couples TRBV6-2 or TRBV6-3 to TRBJ2-3; D remains ambiguous. This CDR3 comprises 15 residues. Germline assignment: CDR1 MNHEY and CDR2 SVGEGT. The V and J ends lost 4 bases and 1 base respectively, with 12 bases between them. The CDR3 DNA reads as TGTGCCAGCAGTTTCCGGATGGTGGGCACAGATACGCAGTATTTT. It encodes CASSFRMVGTDTQYF.

The rearrangement links TRBV6-1 to TRBJ2-7, with a possible D match to TRBD1 (5 bases). Trimming shortened V by 2 bases and J by 3 bases, and 5 bases separated the two germline ends. The length of the CDR3 is 12 residues. Germline V gene lookup returns CDR1 MNHNS and CDR2 SASEGT. Here the CDR3 reads CASSERGYEQYF. CDR3 DNA sequence: TGTGCCAGCAGTGAAAGGGGCTACGAGCAGTACTTC.

The table lists this clonotype with a few counts. This chain uses TRBV30 with TRBJ2-7; possibly TRBD2 for D (5 bases). V was trimmed by 5 bases and J by 0 bases, leaving 14 bases between them. The CDR3 has 14 amino acids. The V gene's germline CDR1 is GTSNPN and CDR2 SVGIG (reference sequence). The CDR3 region is CAWDPGVLSYEQYF. CDR3 coding DNA: TGTGCCTGGGACCCCGGGGTACTCTCCTACGAGCAGTACTTC.

CDR3 region: CASSTGQGARVAGANVLTF. CDR3 bases: TGTGCCAGCAGCACAGGTCAGGGGGCGCGAGTAGCCGGGGCCAACGTCCTGACTTTC. The chain is built from TRBV11-3 and TRBJ2-6, with 8 bases identical to TRBD1. Germline V CDR1 and CDR2: SGHNT, YENEEA. The CDR3 covers 19 residues. The ends lost 5 bases at V and 4 bases at J; junction bases unmatched: 16.

This chain uses TRBV12-3 or TRBV12-4 with TRBJ2-3; 8 bases are a match to TRBD2. J gave up 1 base and V 6 bases, and 15 bases lay outside the gene matches. CDR3 length: 18 amino acids. This chain's CDR3 is CASSPPRVDSGGTDTQYF. CDR3 sequence (DNA): TGTGCCAGCAGCCCTCCTCGTGTTGATAGCGGGGGCACAGATACGCAGTATTTT.

This clonotype turned up a few times. J is TRBJ1-4 and V is TRBV12-3 or TRBV12-4, with D maybe TRBD1 (6 bases). This CDR3 has 16 amino acids. V lost 7 bases, J lost 8 bases, and 23 bases lay in between. The CDR3 reads CASTLSRGTSTEKLFF. The CDR3 DNA sequence: TGTGCCAGCACCCTAAGCAGGGGAACCTCAACCGAAAAACTGTTTTTT.

This clonotype was counted only a few times. V is TRBV24-1 and J is TRBJ2-5; weak D call: TRBD2 (6 bases). The CDR3 loop spans 15 amino acids. Germline loops: CDR1 KGHDR, CDR2 SFDVKD. The ends were cut back, 3 bases at V and 3 bases at J, with 13 bases in the middle. This CDR3 is CATSDRLGGEETQYF. DNA for the CDR3: TGTGCCACCAGTGATCGATTGGGGGGAGAAGAGACCCAGTACTTC.

This clonotype was seen a handful of times. This sequence joins TRBV6-5 and TRBJ1-1; 7 nucleotides agree with TRBD1. Germline trimming cut 5 bases from V and 0 bases from J; bases unmatched to any gene: 9. This CDR3 region has 16 residues. CDR1 and CDR2 from the germline V gene are MNHEY and SVGAGI. The CDR3 here is CASSPFAGGLNTEAFF. CDR3 sequence (DNA): TGTGCCAGCAGTCCCTTTGCAGGGGGATTGAACACTGAAGCTTTCTTT.

This clonotype was found a few times. The chain employs TRBV9 and TRBJ2-7; no definite D call. The germline V and J ends were trimmed by 3 bases and 5 bases, with 18 bases remaining between them. From germline, CDR1 is SGDLS and CDR2 YYNGEE. CDR3 size: 15 residues. The CDR3 spells CASSADEGTGDEQYF. CDR3 sequence (DNA): TGTGCCAGCAGCGCGGACGAAGGCACCGGAGACGAGCAGTACTTC.

This clonotype appeared a few times. This chain uses TRBV6-1 with TRBJ1-1; possibly TRBD1 for D (5 bases). V lost 7 bases, J lost 2 bases, and 14 bases lay in between. This CDR3 has 14 amino acids. Germline loops: CDR1 MNHNS, CDR2 SASEGT. The CDR3: CASTLKTANTEAFF. In DNA, the CDR3 is TGTGCCAGCACCCTTAAGACAGCTAACACTGAAGCTTTCTTT.

This clonotype was observed a single time. This may come from a read error, since a much larger clone is one base off. The chain links TRBV24-1 to TRBJ1-1; D may be TRBD1 (5 bases). Trimming cost V 4 bases and J 3 bases, with 5 bases left between them. The CDR3 spans 12 residues. Germline V lookup: CDR1 KGHDR, CDR2 SFDVKD. The CDR3 region is CATSEGDTEAFF. In DNA form, the CDR3 reads TGTGCCACCAGTGAGGGGGACACTGAAGCTTTCTTT.

The chain links TRBV7-2 to TRBJ2-4; the match to TRBD2 covers 7 bases. The CDR3 has 15 residues. J was trimmed by 8 bases and V by 5 bases; bases with no gene match: 12. Germline CDR1 is SGHTA and CDR2 is FQGNSA. The CDR3 DNA follows: TGTGCCAGCAGCAACGGAGGGAGGGCCAGAGACATTCAGTACTTC. This sequence encodes CASSNGGRARDIQYF. Full variable domain (outside the CDR3, taken from reference TRBV7-2 and TRBJ2-4): GAGVSQSPSNKVTEKGKDVELRCDPISGHTALYWYRQSLGQGLEFLIYFQGNSAPDKSGLPSDRFSAERTGGSVSTLTIQRTQQEDSAVYLCASSNGGRARDIQYFGAGTRLSVL.

The chain couples TRBV20-1 to TRBJ2-3, with 8 positions matching TRBD2. CDR1 is DFQATT, CDR2 SNEGSKA, per germline (reference sequence). Losses at the gene ends were 4 bases for V and 5 bases for J; bases not matched to a gene: 8. There are 14 residues in the CDR3. The CDR3 region is CSATGSSGVDTQYF. In DNA form, the CDR3 reads TGCAGTGCTACGGGCAGTAGCGGGGTAGATACGCAGTATTTT.

The V call is TRBV24-1, the J call TRBJ2-1, with 8 positions matching TRBD1. J was trimmed by 6 bases and V by 9 bases; bases with no gene match: 3. The germline V gene has CDR1 KGHDR and CDR2 SFDVKD. The CDR3 is 12 amino acids. CDR3 DNA: TGTGCCACCCAAGACAGGGGCAATGAGCAGTTCTTC. This codes for CATQDRGNEQFF.

This sequence joins TRBV12-3 or TRBV12-4 and TRBJ2-3, with 15 positions matching TRBD2. V was pared by 4 bases and J by 4 bases, with 3 bases of the junction left unmatched. CDR3 length: 16 amino acids. As DNA, the CDR3 is TGTGCCAGCAGTTCGGGACTAGCGGGGGGCCCAGATACGCAGTATTTT. This codes for CASSSGLAGGPDTQYF.